This TCR beta chain was sequenced for a study of shared clonotypes between healthy human individuals (dated by TCRdb to 2018 to 2020). For the study in its entirety: A few men and a couple of women, aged 18 to 49 years, made up the cohort. Between about 0.85 and 8.9 billion PBMCs per donor were obtained by leukapheresis. To increase sequencing depth and limit assay-specific biases, different laboratories used diverse techniques to prepare libraries and sequence TCR repertoires. To estimate repertoire size and how much clonotype sharing occurs between individuals, the study deeply sequenced the blood TCR repertoires of five healthy adults. The full study reports these points: Sampling was restricted to blood, and TCR repertoires in tissue are likely to differ from TCR repertoires in blood. Pairwise subsampling led to the expectation that sequencing depth would affect the degree of clonotype sharing among donors. Because the study included only a small number of donors, the genetic and exposure-history diversity represented was limited.

Using the deep immunoSEQ assay, TCR CDR3 regions were amplified from genomic DNA by multiplex PCR. For each cell subset, the extracted genomic DNA was distributed evenly across all wells of several immunoSEQ 96-well plates, and each plate served as one replicate. For unsorted PBMC, around 330 ng genomic DNA, equal to 25,000 to 35,000 T cell genomes, was loaded into each replicate PCR. Unsorted PBMC genomic DNA was sequenced across ten immunoSEQ deep assay plates. Purified libraries were quantified with a Qubit 3.0 fluorometer, sized on a Bioanalyzer 2100, and re-quantified with the KAPA Library Quantification kit. A separate single-read 150-cycle Illumina NextSeq 550 flow cell was used to sequence each immunoSEQ 96-well plate. On the study's bioinformatics: The immunoSEQ output contained only junctional sequences without quality scores, so filtering could not match that applied to full-length reads. To assign V/J genes and CDR3, sequences were annotated against IMGT germline references using PyIR, a Python wrapper for IgBLAST v1.9. Reads with weak V/J assignments (E-value above 1e-6), missing CDR3, stop codons, out-of-frame junctions, or ambiguous translated residues were removed. V3J clonotypes were defined by identical inferred V gene, J gene, and CDR3 amino acid sequence. Percentage overlap between repertoires was calculated by dividing the number of shared unique clonotypes by the size of the smaller repertoire. RTK rarefaction, the Chao1 estimator, and Recon v2.1 estimates of unobserved clonotypes were used to assess repertoire richness. Imported from immuneACCESS, the table was reduced by TCRdb to in-frame sequences with V and J called. These copies leave out some clones; in studies compared against another copy, an unresolved V gene accounts for under half, and the cause of the remainder is not known. That table is the source of V, J and clone size, and D and trimming were worked out from the DNA. The sample table lists roughly 500,000 clones, approximately 80% of them with a count of one. The ten largest make up approximately 12% of the sample.

About this clone: Its specific antigen is unknown. No base-level quality is on record; no much larger clone is a single base apart.

Healthy HIV-negative adults with no recently reported acute infections or vaccinations were included as donors. Only Caucasian adults living in Nashville, Tennessee, USA were represented among the donors. For unsorted samples, 75 million to 100 million PBMCs were counted and genomic DNA was extracted with the QIAamp DNA Blood Mini kit. After blood collection by leukapheresis, PBMCs were isolated using Ficoll-Histopaque density gradient centrifugation and then cryopreserved in the vapor phase of liquid nitrogen. The sample consisted of PBMCs. The source is a middle-aged woman in good health. Some clones in this sample may be carry-over from other donors' samples.

CDR3 sequence: CASSTGQHLSHTDTQYF. The nucleotides are TGTGCCAGCAGCACAGGACAGCACCTTTCCCACACAGATACGCAGTATTTT. The receptor chain draws on TRBV11-2 and TRBJ2-3; TRBD1 could be the D gene, as 6 bases match. V and J lose 5 bases and 2 bases, and a span of 20 bases separates them. Inclusive of the bounding cysteine and phenylalanine, the CDR3 is 17 residues long. Of all the DNA, just the CDR3 is kept, 51 bases in frame from base 1. From a lookup of the germline V gene, CDR1 and CDR2 are SGHAT and FQNNGV.